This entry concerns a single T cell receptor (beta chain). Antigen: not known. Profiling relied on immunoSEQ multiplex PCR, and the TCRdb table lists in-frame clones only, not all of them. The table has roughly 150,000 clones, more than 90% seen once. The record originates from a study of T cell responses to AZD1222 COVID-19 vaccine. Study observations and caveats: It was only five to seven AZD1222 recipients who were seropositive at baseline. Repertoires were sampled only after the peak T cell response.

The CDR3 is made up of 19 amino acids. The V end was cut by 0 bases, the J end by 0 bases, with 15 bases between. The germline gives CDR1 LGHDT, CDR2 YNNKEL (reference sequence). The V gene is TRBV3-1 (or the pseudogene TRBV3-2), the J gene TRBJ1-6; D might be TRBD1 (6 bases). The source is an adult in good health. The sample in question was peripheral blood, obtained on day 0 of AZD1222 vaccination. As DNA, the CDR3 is TGTGCCAGCAGCCAAGATCTCACAGGGAGGAGCTCCTATAATTCACCCCTCCACTTT. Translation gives CASSQDLTGRSSYNSPLHF.